These T cell receptor beta chains were read from a single sample in a study of CD8+CD57+ T cells in acquired aplastic anemia. TCRdb reprocessed the reads via MiXCR and lists one record per CDR3 protein. The sample consists of 160,000 or so distinct CDR3 sequences, 60% to 80% of them appearing once. The sample comprised sorted CD4+, CD8+, or CD8+CD57+ T cells (not recorded which) from PBMCs. Receptors were obtained from a human donor with aplastic anemia. CDR3s include the opening cysteine and the closing phenylalanine or tryptophan. The order of the fields is J gene, V gene, clone size, CDR3 protein. For some rows the clone size is stated as once, few or many, or as a class when expanded; others skip it.

j_call: TRBJ2-5
v_call: TRBV19
clone_size: few
cdr3_aa: CASPRGDETQYF

j_call: TRBJ2-1
v_call: TRBV29-1
clone_size: .
cdr3_aa: CSVDLGTEQFF

j_call: TRBJ1-5
v_call: TRBV19
clone_size: .
cdr3_aa: CASSRFGQPQHF

j_call: TRBJ2-7
v_call: TRBV5-6
clone_size: few
cdr3_aa: CASRLGLAGADEQYF

j_call: TRBJ2-2
v_call: TRBV29-1
clone_size: once
cdr3_aa: CSVEDRSSTGELFF

j_call: TRBJ2-5
v_call: TRBV7-9
clone_size: .
cdr3_aa: CASSPIFRQGEETQYF

j_call: TRBJ2-7
v_call: TRBV5-8
clone_size: few
cdr3_aa: CASSAYRVDYEQYF

j_call: TRBJ2-7
v_call: TRBV2
clone_size: .
cdr3_aa: CASSEVPRGYEQYF

j_call: TRBJ1-5
v_call: TRBV2
clone_size: once
cdr3_aa: CASSEWAGGNQPQHF

j_call: TRBJ1-5
v_call: TRBV7-9
clone_size: .
cdr3_aa: CASAGGQLFNQPQHF

j_call: TRBJ2-3
v_call: TRBV29-1
clone_size: .
cdr3_aa: CSVGTGTSDTQYF

j_call: TRBJ2-7
v_call: TRBV9
clone_size: once
cdr3_aa: CASSDSGNEQYF

j_call: TRBJ2-1
v_call: TRBV20-1
clone_size: .
cdr3_aa: CSAPGSGDNEQFF

j_call: TRBJ2-3
v_call: TRBV24-1
clone_size: .
cdr3_aa: CATSDLQNTDTQYF

j_call: TRBJ1-1
v_call: TRBV19
clone_size: .
cdr3_aa: CASRTGADTEAFF

j_call: TRBJ2-2
v_call: TRBV7-8
clone_size: .
cdr3_aa: CASSPLQETNTGELFF

j_call: TRBJ2-7
v_call: TRBV7-2
clone_size: .
cdr3_aa: CASSLKGQRSYEQYF

j_call: TRBJ1-3
v_call: TRBV2
clone_size: .
cdr3_aa: CASSARSISSGNTIYF

j_call: TRBJ1-2
v_call: TRBV29-1
clone_size: .
cdr3_aa: CSVELDRGYGYTF

j_call: TRBJ2-2
v_call: TRBV2
clone_size: .
cdr3_aa: CARGTTVRTGELFF

j_call: TRBJ1-1
v_call: TRBV6-4
clone_size: many
cdr3_aa: CASRATENTEAFF

j_call: TRBJ2-5
v_call: TRBV7-9
clone_size: .
cdr3_aa: CASSGTGGSAQYF

j_call: TRBJ1-6
v_call: TRBV7-9
clone_size: .
cdr3_aa: CASSPADRNSPLHF

j_call: TRBJ1-1
v_call: TRBV20-1
clone_size: few
cdr3_aa: CSARETGDEAFF

j_call: TRBJ2-5
v_call: TRBV2
clone_size: .
cdr3_aa: CASSDRGETQYF

j_call: TRBJ2-5
v_call: TRBV24-1
clone_size: .
cdr3_aa: CATSGTGSETQYF

j_call: TRBJ1-3
v_call: TRBV15
clone_size: few
cdr3_aa: CATSRGAGNTIYF

j_call: TRBJ1-5
v_call: TRBV20-1
clone_size: .
cdr3_aa: CSARGQGGQPQHF

j_call: TRBJ1-6
v_call: TRBV30
clone_size: once
cdr3_aa: CAWRVQEYSPLHF

j_call: TRBJ2-7
v_call: TRBV29-1
clone_size: .
cdr3_aa: CSVHVTITYEQYF

j_call: TRBJ2-3
v_call: TRBV29-1
clone_size: .
cdr3_aa: CSVEGGTGPYTQYF

j_call: TRBJ2-7
v_call: TRBV7-9
clone_size: few
cdr3_aa: CASSHGDEQYF

j_call: TRBJ2-7
v_call: TRBV7-9
clone_size: .
cdr3_aa: CASSFLRHEQYF

j_call: TRBJ1-1
v_call: TRBV7-9
clone_size: .
cdr3_aa: CASSLIQLEAFF

j_call: TRBJ1-2
v_call: TRBV5-1
clone_size: .
cdr3_aa: CASIPFTGGPGYTF

j_call: TRBJ2-7
v_call: TRBV10-3
clone_size: many
cdr3_aa: CAISPRDRASYEQYF

j_call: TRBJ1-1
v_call: TRBV24-1
clone_size: .
cdr3_aa: CATSESGRSSGAFF

j_call: TRBJ2-1
v_call: TRBV14
clone_size: .
cdr3_aa: CASSLDPSTEQFF

j_call: TRBJ2-1
v_call: TRBV24-1
clone_size: .
cdr3_aa: CATSGSTGGHLNEQFF

j_call: TRBJ1-1
v_call: TRBV15
clone_size: few
cdr3_aa: CATSGTGVRTEAFF

j_call: TRBJ2-7
v_call: TRBV12-1
clone_size: once
cdr3_aa: CASSFRSEDRETSGQYF

j_call: TRBJ2-5
v_call: TRBV7-2
clone_size: .
cdr3_aa: CASKIGGGYQETQYF

j_call: TRBJ2-5
v_call: TRBV7-6
clone_size: .
cdr3_aa: CASSLTGPKETQYF

j_call: TRBJ2-5
v_call: TRBV9
clone_size: once
cdr3_aa: CASRLDTFLQETQYF

j_call: TRBJ1-1
v_call: TRBV19
clone_size: once
cdr3_aa: CASSIGQGGEAFF

j_call: TRBJ1-5
v_call: TRBV5-1
clone_size: .
cdr3_aa: CASSLVSGVGPQHF

j_call: TRBJ2-3
v_call: TRBV12-3/TRBV12-4
clone_size: .
cdr3_aa: CASSSTGTSSDTQYF

j_call: TRBJ1-3
v_call: TRBV7-2
clone_size: .
cdr3_aa: CASSPDGNYGYTIYF

j_call: TRBJ2-2
v_call: TRBV20-1
clone_size: once
cdr3_aa: CSARAGTGGAGPLNTGELFF

j_call: TRBJ2-5
v_call: TRBV11-2
clone_size: .
cdr3_aa: CASSSDRAWKETQYF

j_call: TRBJ2-7
v_call: TRBV7-2
clone_size: .
cdr3_aa: CASSSPPGTPSYEQYF

j_call: TRBJ2-5
v_call: TRBV9
clone_size: .
cdr3_aa: CASNRGGVGETRYF

j_call: TRBJ1-6
v_call: TRBV2
clone_size: .
cdr3_aa: CASNDRGGYGSPLHF

j_call: TRBJ1-5
v_call: TRBV3-1
clone_size: few
cdr3_aa: CASSQEGWGNQPQHF

j_call: TRBJ2-3
v_call: TRBV7-2
clone_size: .
cdr3_aa: CASSRLAAITDTQYF